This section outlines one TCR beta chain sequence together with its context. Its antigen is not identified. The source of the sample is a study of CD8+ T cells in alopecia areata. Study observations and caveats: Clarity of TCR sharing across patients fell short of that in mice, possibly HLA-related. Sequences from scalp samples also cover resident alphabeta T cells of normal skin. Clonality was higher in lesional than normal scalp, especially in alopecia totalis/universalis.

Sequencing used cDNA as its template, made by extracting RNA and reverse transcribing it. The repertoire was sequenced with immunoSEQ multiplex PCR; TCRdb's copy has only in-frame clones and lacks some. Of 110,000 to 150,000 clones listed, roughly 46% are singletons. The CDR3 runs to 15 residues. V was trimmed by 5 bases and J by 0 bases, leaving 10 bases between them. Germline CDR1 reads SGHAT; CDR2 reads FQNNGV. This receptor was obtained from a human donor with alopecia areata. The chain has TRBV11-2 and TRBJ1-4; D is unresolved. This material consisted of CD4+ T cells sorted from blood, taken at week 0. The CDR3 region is CASSPRRATNEKLFF. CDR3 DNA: TGTGCCAGCAGCCCAAGGAGGGCAACTAATGAAAAACTGTTTTTT.